These 2 T cell receptor beta chains came from one sample sequenced in a study of cytomegalovirus exposure and HLA in healthy donors. It was with 60 Vbeta and 13 Jbeta primers that the PCR ran. Here immunoSEQ multiplex PCR was the method, and the copy in TCRdb shows in-frame clones only, minus some. The sample holds 85,000 to 130,000 clones; about three quarters are singletons and the top ten take 13% to 15%. The sequencing sample was made of PBMCs. These receptor sequences come from a male donor in good health and CMV-seropositive.

The chain employs TRBV10-3 and TRBJ1-3, with 7 bases identical to TRBD1. The CDR3 extends over 17 amino acids. Germline CDR1 reads ENHRY; CDR2 reads SYGVKD. The V and J ends lost 4 bases and 0 bases, in that order; junction bases with no gene match: 9. CDR3 DNA: TGTGCCATCAGTGCCCGACAGGGCCCCTCCTCTGGAAACACCATATATTTT. It codes for CAISARQGPSSGNTIYF.

In this sample, this clone turned up once. The chain is built from TRBV19 and TRBJ1-2, with 9 bases fitting TRBD1. This CDR3 contains 15 residues. Per the germline V gene, CDR1 is LNHDA and CDR2 is SQIVND (reference sequence). J was trimmed by 11 bases and V by 5 bases; bases with no gene match: 15. This CDR3 reads CASSVTGTGSRWYTF. CDR3 DNA sequence: TGTGCCAGTAGTGTTACCGGGACAGGGTCCCGTTGGTACACCTTC.